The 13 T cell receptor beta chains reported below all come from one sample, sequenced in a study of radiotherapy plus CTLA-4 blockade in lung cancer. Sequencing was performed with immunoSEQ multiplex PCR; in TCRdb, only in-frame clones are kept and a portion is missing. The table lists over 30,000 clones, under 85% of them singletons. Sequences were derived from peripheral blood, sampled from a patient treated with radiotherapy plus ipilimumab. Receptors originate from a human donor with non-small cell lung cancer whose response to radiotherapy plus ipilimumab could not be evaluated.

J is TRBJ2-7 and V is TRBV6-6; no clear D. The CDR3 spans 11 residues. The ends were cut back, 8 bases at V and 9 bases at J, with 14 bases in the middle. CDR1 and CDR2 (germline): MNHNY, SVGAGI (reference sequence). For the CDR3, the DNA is TGTGCCAGCGCCCAGGCGCACGGGCAGTACTTC. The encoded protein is CASAQAHGQYF.

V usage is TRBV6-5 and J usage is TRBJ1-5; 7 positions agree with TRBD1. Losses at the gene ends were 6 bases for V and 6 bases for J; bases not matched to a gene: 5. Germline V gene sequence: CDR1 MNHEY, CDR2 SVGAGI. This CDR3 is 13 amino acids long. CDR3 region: CASSTSGGQPQHF. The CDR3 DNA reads TGTGCCAGCAGCACGTCAGGGGGTCAGCCCCAGCATTTT.

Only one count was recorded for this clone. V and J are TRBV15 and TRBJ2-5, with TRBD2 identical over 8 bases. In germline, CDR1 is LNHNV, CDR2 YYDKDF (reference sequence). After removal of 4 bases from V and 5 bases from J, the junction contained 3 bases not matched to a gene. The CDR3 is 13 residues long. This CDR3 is CATSMGLVETQYF. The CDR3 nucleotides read TGTGCCACCAGCATGGGACTAGTTGAGACCCAGTACTTC.

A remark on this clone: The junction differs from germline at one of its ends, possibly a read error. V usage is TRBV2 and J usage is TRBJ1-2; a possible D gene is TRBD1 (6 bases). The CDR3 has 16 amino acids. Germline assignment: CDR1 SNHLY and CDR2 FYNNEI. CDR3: CASSVRGYSPNYGSTF. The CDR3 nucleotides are TGCGCCAGCAGTGTCAGGGGCTACTCCCCTAACTATGGCTCCACCTTC.

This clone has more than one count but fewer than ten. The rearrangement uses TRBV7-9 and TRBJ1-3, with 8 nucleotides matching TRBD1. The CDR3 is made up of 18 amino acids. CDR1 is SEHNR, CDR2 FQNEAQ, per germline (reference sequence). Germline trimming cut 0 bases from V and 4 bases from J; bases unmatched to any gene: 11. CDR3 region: CASSLAGGQGASGNTIYF. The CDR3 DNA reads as TGTGCCAGCAGCTTAGCGGGGGGCCAGGGGGCCTCGGGAAACACCATATATTTT.

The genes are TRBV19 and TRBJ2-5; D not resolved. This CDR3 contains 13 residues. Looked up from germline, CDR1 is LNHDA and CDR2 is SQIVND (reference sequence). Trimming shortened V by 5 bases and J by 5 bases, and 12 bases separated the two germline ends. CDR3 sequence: CASSLSRWETQYF. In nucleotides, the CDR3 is TGTGCCAGTAGTCTTTCCAGATGGGAGACCCAGTACTTC.

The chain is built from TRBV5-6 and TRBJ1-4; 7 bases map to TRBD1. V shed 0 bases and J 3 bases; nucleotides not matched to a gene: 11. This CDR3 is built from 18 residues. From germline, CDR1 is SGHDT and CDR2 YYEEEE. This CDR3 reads CASSLGLTGIHANEKLFF. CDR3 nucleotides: TGTGCCAGCAGCTTGGGGCTGACAGGGATTCATGCTAATGAAAAACTGTTTTTT.

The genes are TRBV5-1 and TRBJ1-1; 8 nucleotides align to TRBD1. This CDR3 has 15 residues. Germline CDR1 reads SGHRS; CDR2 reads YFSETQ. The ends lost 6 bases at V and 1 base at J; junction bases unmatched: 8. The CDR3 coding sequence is TGCGCCAGCACAACGGGACAGGCCCAGAACACTGAAGCTTTCTTT. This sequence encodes CASTTGQAQNTEAFF.

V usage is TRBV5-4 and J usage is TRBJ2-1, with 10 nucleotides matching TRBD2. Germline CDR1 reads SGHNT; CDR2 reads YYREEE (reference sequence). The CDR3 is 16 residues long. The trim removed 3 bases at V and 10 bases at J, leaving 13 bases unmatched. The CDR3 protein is CASSSRTSGRREEQFF. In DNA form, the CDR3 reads TGTGCCAGCAGCTCACGGACTAGCGGCCGAAGGGAGGAGCAGTTCTTC.

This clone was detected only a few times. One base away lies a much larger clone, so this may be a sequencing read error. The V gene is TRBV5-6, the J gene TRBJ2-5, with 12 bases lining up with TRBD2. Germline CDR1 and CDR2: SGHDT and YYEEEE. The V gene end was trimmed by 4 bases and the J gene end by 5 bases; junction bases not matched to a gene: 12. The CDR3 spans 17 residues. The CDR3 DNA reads TGTGCCAGCAGCCCCAGCCCTCTAGCGGGAGGGCGGGAGACCCAGTACTTC. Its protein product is CASSPSPLAGGRETQYF.

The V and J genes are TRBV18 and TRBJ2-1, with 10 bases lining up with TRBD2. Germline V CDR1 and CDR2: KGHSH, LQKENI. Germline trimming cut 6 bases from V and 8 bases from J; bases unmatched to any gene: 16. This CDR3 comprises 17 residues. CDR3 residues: CASSPQSSGGDLYEQFF. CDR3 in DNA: TGTGCCAGCTCTCCTCAATCTAGCGGGGGAGACCTCTATGAGCAGTTCTTC.

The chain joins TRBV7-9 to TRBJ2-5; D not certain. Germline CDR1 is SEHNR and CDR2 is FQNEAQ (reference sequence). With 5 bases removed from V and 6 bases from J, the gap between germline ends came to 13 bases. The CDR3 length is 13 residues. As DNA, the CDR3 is TGTGCCAGCAGCCCAAGGTCTGGGCAGACCCAGTACTTC. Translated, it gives CASSPRSGQTQYF.

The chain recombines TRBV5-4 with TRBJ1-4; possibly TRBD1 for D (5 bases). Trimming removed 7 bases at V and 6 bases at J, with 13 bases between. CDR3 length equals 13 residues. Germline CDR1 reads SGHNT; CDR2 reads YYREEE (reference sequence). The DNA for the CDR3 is TGTGCCAGCCGAGGGCGGGGCGATGAAAAACTGTTTTTT. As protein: CASRGRGDEKLFF. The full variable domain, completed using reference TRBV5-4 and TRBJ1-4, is ETGVTQSPTHLIKTRGQQVTLRCSSQSGHNTVSWYQQALGQGPQFIFQYYREEENGRGNFPPRFSGLQFPNYSSELNVNALELDDSALYLCASRGRGDEKLFFGSGTQLSVL.